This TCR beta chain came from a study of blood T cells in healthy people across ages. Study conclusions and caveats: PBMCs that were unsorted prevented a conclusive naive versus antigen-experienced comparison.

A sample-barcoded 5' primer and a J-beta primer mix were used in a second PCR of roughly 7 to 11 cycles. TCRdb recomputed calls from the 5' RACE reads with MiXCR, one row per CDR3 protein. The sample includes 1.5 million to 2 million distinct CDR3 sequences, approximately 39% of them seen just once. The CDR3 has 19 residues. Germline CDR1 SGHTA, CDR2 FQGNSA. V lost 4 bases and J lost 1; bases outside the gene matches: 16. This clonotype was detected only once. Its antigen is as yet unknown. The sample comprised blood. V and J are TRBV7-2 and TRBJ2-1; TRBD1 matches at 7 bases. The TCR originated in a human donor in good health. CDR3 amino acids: CASSSRRGLTRHSYNEQFF. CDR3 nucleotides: TGTGCCAGCAGCTCCCGAAGGGGGCTAACAAGACATTCCTACAATGAGCAGTTCTTC.